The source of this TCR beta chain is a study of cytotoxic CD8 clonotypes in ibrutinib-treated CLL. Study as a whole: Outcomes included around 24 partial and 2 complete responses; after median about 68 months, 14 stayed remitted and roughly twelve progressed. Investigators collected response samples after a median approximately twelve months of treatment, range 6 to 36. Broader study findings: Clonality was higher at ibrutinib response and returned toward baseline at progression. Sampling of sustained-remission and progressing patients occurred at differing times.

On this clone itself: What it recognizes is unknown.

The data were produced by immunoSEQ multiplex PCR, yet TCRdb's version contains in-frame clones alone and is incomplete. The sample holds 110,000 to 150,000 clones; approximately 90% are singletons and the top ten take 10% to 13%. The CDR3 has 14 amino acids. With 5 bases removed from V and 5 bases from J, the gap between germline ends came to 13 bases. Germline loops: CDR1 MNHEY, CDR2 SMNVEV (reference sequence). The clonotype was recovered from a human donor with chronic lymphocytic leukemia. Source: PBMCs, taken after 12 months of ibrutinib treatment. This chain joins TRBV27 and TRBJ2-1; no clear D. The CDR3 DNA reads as TGTGCCAGCAGTAAATACTCCAGTAACAATGAGCAGTTCTTC. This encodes CASSKYSSNNEQFF.